One sample yielded the 15 T cell receptor beta chains listed below, sequenced in a study of beta chain features in type 1 diabetes. Study outcomes and limitations: Across all four CD4+ subsets, people with type 1 diabetes showed modestly shorter TCRB CDR3s.

Investigators reverse transcribed all isolated RNA, so they sequenced expressed TCRB transcripts. The protocol was immunoSEQ multiplex PCR, while the TCRdb copy is restricted to in-frame clones and leaves out a portion. The sample includes 95,000 to 150,000 clones, 15% to 20% seen only once; the top ten take 2% to 3%. Which antigens these TCRs recognize remains unknown. The source material was central memory CD4+ T cells from blood. The receptors were sampled from a man aged 25-45 years with type 1 diabetes.

This chain connects TRBV9 to TRBJ1-5; 9 positions agree with TRBD1. This CDR3 comprises 15 residues. The V segment lost 4 bases and the J segment 5 bases; nucleotides outside the gene matches: 7. Germline assignment: CDR1 SGDLS and CDR2 YYNGEE. The CDR3, as DNA: TGTGCCAGCAGCCCCGGACAGGGGACTTATCAGCCCCAGCATTTT. This translates into CASSPGQGTYQPQHF.

This clone came up a few times. The chain couples TRBV5-4 to TRBJ2-7; tentatively, D is TRBD2 (6 bases). The CDR3 is 14 amino acids. Germline V gives CDR1 SGHNT, CDR2 YYREEE (reference sequence). V dropped 3 bases and J dropped 4 bases, with 14 bases sitting between them. Here the CDR3 reads CASSSQTSQYEQYF. CDR3 in DNA: TGTGCCAGCAGCTCCCAGACTAGTCAATACGAGCAGTACTTC.

The V gene is TRBV29-1, the J gene TRBJ2-1, with no clear D. The V end was cut by 0 bases, the J end by 4 bases, with 13 bases between. CDR1 is SQVTM and CDR2 is ANQGSEA in the germline V gene. This CDR3 is built from 15 residues. CDR3 sequence: CSVEESQLRYNEQFF. The CDR3 DNA sequence: TGCAGCGTTGAAGAGAGCCAGCTACGTTACAATGAGCAGTTCTTC.

V usage is TRBV30 and J usage is TRBJ1-3; 7 bases line up with TRBD1. The CDR3 is made up of 17 amino acids. CDR1 and CDR2 from the germline V gene are GTSNPN and SVGIG (reference sequence). The J segment lost 0 bases and the V segment lost 0 bases, leaving 8 bases of the junction unmatched. The CDR3 sequence: CAWSVRRQGSSGNTIYF. The CDR3 DNA reads as TGTGCCTGGAGTGTACGCCGACAGGGAAGCTCTGGAAACACCATATATTTT.

This clone was detected only a few times. V gene TRBV7-2 combines with J gene TRBJ2-3, with 8 bases fitting TRBD2. J lost 2 bases, V lost 0 bases, and 7 bases had no gene match. The CDR3 runs 17 residues. In germline, CDR1 is SGHTA, CDR2 FQGNSA. The CDR3 protein is CASSLAGSGASTDTQYF. The CDR3 region has the DNA TGTGCCAGCAGCTTAGCGGGTAGCGGGGCCTCCACAGATACGCAGTATTTT. Based on the CDR3 plus reference TRBV7-2 and TRBJ2-3, the full variable domain is GAGVSQSPSNKVTEKGKDVELRCDPISGHTALYWYRQSLGQGLEFLIYFQGNSAPDKSGLPSDRFSAERTGGSVSTLTIQRTQQEDSAVYLCASSLAGSGASTDTQYFGPGTRLTVL.

This clone was picked up a small number of times. The rearrangement joins TRBV30 to TRBJ2-5; D possibly corresponds to TRBD1 (5 bases). The germline V gene encodes CDR1 GTSNPN and CDR2 SVGIG (reference sequence). The CDR3 consists of 13 residues. V lost 3 bases and J 7 bases, leaving 15 bases between the germline ends. CDR3 nucleotide sequence: TGTGCCTGGAGAGCCCAAGTAAGGGGGACCCAGTACTTC. Translating it yields CAWRAQVRGTQYF.

DNA for the CDR3: TGTGCCAGTGGACATTATAACTATGGCTACACCTTC. This encodes CASGHYNYGYTF. The genes are TRBV25-1 and TRBJ1-2; a possible D gene is TRBD1 (5 bases). Germline V gene sequence: CDR1 MGHDK, CDR2 SYGVNS. Trimming removed 9 bases from V and 1 base from J, with 9 bases in between. The CDR3 loop spans 12 amino acids.

The chain has TRBV19 and TRBJ2-1, with D maybe TRBD2 (5 bases). Germline V gene lookup returns CDR1 LNHDA and CDR2 SQIVND (reference sequence). V shed 5 bases and J shed 0 bases, with 11 bases lying between them. The CDR3 runs to 15 residues. The CDR3 sequence is CASSPQADSYNEQFF. CDR3 bases: TGTGCCAGTAGTCCTCAAGCGGACTCCTACAATGAGCAGTTCTTC.

The chain is built from TRBV9 and TRBJ2-1; D possibly matches TRBD1 or TRBD2 (5 bases each). The CDR3 covers 14 residues. V was trimmed by 3 bases and J by 7 bases, leaving 14 bases between them. Germline V gene lookup returns CDR1 SGDLS and CDR2 YYNGEE. The CDR3 DNA reads as TGTGCCAGCAGCGACACCGGGACGGTTAATGAGCAGTTCTTC. Translated, it gives CASSDTGTVNEQFF.

At least ten counts were recorded for this clone. The rearrangement uses TRBV23-1 and TRBJ1-1; D gene uncertain. TRBV23-1 qualifies as an ORF whose function is uncertain. The ends were cut back, 4 bases at V and 10 bases at J, with 7 bases in the middle. There are 10 residues in the CDR3. In DNA form, the CDR3 reads TGCGCCAGCAGTCTCCGTAGAGCTTTCTTT. It codes for CASSLRRAFF.

This clone came up a few times. The genes are TRBV29-1 and TRBJ1-2; tentative D call: TRBD1 (5 bases). Trimming removed 4 bases at V and 0 bases at J, with 15 bases between. The CDR3 consists of 15 residues. The germline V gene encodes CDR1 SQVTM and CDR2 ANQGSEA. The CDR3 region has the DNA TGCAGCGTTGGAGGGGCAGGGCGAGCTAACTATGGCTACACCTTC. Translated: CSVGGAGRANYGYTF.

J is TRBJ2-3 and V is TRBV28, with TRBD2 identical over 11 bases. In germline, CDR1 is MDHEN, CDR2 SYDVKM. The CDR3 consists of 20 residues. J lost 0 bases, V lost 0 bases, and 11 bases had no gene match. CDR3 loop: CASSLWPSGGRALSTDTQYF. The CDR3 coding sequence is TGTGCCAGCAGTTTATGGCCTAGCGGGGGGCGTGCACTTAGCACAGATACGCAGTATTTT.

This clone was seen a handful of times. This sequence joins TRBV29-1 and TRBJ1-2, with TRBD1 as a possible D gene (5 bases). The V gene's germline CDR1 is SQVTM and CDR2 ANQGSEA. Trimming pared 0 bases from V and 8 bases from J, leaving 16 bases between. The CDR3 loop spans 14 amino acids. For the CDR3, the DNA is TGCAGCGTTGAAGAGCCGTCGAAGGGGAAAGGCTACACCTTC. Protein sequence: CSVEEPSKGKGYTF.

V gene TRBV29-1 combines with J gene TRBJ2-5; the D is unclear. The germline CDR1 and CDR2 sequences are SQVTM and ANQGSEA. Trimming left V 6 bases short and J 5 bases short, with 16 bases between. The CDR3 is 13 amino acids. CDR3 sequence: CSVARSVSETQYF. DNA of the CDR3: TGCAGCGTCGCAAGAAGTGTTTCGGAGACCCAGTACTTC.

This clone showed up just a few times. The chain combines TRBV30 with TRBJ1-6, with unresolved D. The CDR3 sequence is 14 residues long. The V and J ends lost 4 bases and 7 bases respectively, with 14 bases between them. From germline, CDR1 is GTSNPN and CDR2 SVGIG (reference sequence). The CDR3 DNA is TGTGCCTGGATTACCGGACCCTTGAATTCACCCCTCCACTTT. This gives the protein CAWITGPLNSPLHF.